This TCR beta chain originates from a study of beta chain features in type 1 diabetes. Study-wide results and caveats: PCR, the amplification step, might favor shorter templates, equally in patients and controls.

Expressed TCRB transcripts were sequenced because the isolated RNA had all been reverse transcribed beforehand. Assay used: immunoSEQ multiplex PCR; TCRdb lists only in-frame clones, some missing. The table records 120,000 to 150,000 clones, more than 9% of them present only once. Germline V gene lookup returns CDR1 KGHSH and CDR2 LQKENI. CDR3 length: 16 residues. The junction had 10 bases not matched to a gene; V was cut back by 2 bases and J by 8 bases. In this sample, this clone turned up a few times. What it binds is unknown. Sorted populations were all over 95% pure. Sequencing was carried out using naive CD4+ T cells from blood. The chain has TRBV18 and TRBJ1-4; 8 positions agree with TRBD1. The sequence came from a man aged 18 to 35 in good health. The CDR3, as DNA: TGTGCCAGCTCACCAGCCCCGACAGGGGAGTTGGAAAAACTGTTTTTT. It encodes CASSPAPTGELEKLFF.